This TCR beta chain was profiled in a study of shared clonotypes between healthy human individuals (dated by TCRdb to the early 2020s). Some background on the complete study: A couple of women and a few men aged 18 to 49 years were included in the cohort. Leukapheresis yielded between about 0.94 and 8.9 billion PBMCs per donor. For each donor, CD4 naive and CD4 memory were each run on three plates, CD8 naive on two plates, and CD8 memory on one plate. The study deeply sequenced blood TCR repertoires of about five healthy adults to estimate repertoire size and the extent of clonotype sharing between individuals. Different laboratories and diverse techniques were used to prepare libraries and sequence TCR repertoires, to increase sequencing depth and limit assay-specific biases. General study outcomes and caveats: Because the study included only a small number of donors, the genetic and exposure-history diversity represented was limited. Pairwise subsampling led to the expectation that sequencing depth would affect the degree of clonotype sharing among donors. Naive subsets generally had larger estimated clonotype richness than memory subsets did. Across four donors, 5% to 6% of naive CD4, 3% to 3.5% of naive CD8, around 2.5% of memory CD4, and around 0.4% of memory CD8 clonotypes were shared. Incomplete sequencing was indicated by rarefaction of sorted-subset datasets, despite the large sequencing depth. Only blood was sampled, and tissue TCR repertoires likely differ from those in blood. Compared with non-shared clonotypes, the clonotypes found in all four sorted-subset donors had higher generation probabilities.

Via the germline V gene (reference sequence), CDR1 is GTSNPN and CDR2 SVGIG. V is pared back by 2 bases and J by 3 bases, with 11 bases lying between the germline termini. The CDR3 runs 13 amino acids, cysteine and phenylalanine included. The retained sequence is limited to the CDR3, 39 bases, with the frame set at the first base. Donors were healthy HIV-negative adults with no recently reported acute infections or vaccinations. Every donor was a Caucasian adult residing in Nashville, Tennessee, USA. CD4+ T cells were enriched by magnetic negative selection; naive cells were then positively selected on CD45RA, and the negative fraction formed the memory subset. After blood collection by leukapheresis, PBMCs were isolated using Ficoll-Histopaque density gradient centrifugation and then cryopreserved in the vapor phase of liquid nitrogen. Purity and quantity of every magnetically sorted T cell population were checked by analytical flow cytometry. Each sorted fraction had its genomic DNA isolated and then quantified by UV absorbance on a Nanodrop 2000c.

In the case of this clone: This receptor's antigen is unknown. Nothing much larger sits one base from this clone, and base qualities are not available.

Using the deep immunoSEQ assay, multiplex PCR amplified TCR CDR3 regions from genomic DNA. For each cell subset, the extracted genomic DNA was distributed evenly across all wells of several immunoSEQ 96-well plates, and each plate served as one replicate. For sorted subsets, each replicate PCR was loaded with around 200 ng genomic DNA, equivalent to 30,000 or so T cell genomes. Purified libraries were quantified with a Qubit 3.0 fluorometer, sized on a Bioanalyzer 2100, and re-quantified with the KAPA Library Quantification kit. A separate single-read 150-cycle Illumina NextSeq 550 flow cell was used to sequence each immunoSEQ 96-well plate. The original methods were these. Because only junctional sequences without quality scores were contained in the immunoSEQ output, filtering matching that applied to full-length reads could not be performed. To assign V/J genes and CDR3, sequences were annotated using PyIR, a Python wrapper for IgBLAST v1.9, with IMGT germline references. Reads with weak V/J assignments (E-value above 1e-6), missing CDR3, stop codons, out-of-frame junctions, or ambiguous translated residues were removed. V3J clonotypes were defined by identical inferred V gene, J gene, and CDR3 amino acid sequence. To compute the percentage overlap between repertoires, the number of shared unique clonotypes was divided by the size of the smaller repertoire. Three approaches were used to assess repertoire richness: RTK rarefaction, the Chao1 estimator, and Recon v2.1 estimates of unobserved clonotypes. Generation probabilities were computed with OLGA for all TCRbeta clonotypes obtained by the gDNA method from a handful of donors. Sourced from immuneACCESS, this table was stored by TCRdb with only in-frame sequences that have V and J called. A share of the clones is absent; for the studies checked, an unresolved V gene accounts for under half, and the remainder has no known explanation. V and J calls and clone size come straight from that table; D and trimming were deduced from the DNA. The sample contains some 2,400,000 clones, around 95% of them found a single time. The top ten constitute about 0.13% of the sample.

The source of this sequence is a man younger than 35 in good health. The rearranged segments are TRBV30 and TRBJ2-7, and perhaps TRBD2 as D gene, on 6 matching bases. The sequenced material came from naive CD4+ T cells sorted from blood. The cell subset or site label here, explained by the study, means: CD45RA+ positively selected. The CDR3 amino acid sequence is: CAWSHGGVYEQYF. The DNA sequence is TGTGCCTGGAGTCACGGAGGGGTCTACGAGCAGTACTTC.